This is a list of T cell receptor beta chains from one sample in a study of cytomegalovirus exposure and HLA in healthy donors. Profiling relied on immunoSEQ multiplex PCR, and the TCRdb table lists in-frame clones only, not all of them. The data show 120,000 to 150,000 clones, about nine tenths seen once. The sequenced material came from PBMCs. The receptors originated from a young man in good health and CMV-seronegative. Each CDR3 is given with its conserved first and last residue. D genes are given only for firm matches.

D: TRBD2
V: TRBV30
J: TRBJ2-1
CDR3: CAWSSGLAGAGTYNEQFF
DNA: TGTGCCTGGAGTTCCGGACTAGCGGGAGCTGGAACCTACAATGAGCAGTTCTTC

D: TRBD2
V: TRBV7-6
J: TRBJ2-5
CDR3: CASSSRLAGPMWETQYF
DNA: TGTGCCAGCAGCTCGAGACTAGCGGGGCCCATGTGGGAGACCCAGTACTTC

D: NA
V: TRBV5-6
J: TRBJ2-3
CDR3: CASSLRGGRENTQYF
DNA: TGTGCCAGCAGCTTGAGGGGAGGCAGAGAGAATACGCAGTATTTT

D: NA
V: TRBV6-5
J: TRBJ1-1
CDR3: CASSYPNVRSAFF
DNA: TGTGCCAGCAGTTACCCCAACGTCCGGTCAGCTTTCTTT

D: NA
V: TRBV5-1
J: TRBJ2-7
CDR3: CASSPRTATAYEQYF
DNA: TGCGCCAGCAGCCCCCGGACAGCTACGGCCTACGAGCAGTACTTC

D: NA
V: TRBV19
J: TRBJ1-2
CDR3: CASAPSNYGYTF
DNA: TGTGCCAGCGCCCCCAGTAACTATGGCTACACCTTC

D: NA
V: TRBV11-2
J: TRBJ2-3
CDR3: CASSSLARGADTQYF
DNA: TGTGCCAGCAGCTCACTAGCCCGGGGCGCAGATACGCAGTATTTT

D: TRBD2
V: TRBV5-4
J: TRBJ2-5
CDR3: CASSAQRGGGETQYF
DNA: TGTGCCAGCAGCGCCCAGCGGGGGGGCGGAGAGACCCAGTACTTC

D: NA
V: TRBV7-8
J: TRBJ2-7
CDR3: CASSLAASWYEQYF
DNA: TGTGCCAGCAGCTTAGCGGCTAGCTGGTACGAGCAGTACTTC

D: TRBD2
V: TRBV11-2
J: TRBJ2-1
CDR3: CASSLGLATYNEQFF
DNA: TGTGCCAGCAGCTTAGGACTAGCGACTTACAATGAGCAGTTCTTC

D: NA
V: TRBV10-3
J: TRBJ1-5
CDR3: CAISESGGDQPQHF
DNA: TGTGCCATCAGTGAGTCAGGGGGGGATCAGCCCCAGCATTTT

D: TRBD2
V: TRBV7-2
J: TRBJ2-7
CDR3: CASSLVAGETYEQYF
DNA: TGTGCCAGCAGCTTAGTAGCGGGTGAGACCTACGAGCAGTACTTC